The 9 T cell receptor beta chains listed next were all sequenced from one sample in a study of T cell changes during pregnancy in multiple sclerosis. Measured with immunoSEQ multiplex PCR; TCRdb has only the in-frame clones, and not every one. This table holds 30,000 to 45,000 clones, 85% to 95% found once. Input material: PBMCs (not recorded whether the cells were cultured). Receptors were obtained from a female donor with multiple sclerosis, enrolled in a pregnancy study.

This clone has just one count. One junction end does not reproduce the germline sequence, and a read error may be involved. This chain uses TRBV7-9 with TRBJ1-1; 8 nucleotides line up with TRBD1. Germline CDR1 and CDR2: SEHNR and FQNEAQ (reference sequence). The CDR3 sequence is 14 residues long. The chain's CDR3 is CASSLAGGRTEAFF. CDR3 in DNA: TGTGCCAGCAGTTTAGCAGGGGGCAGGACTGAAGCTTTCTTT. Full variable domain (remainder filled in from reference TRBV7-9 and TRBJ1-1): DTGVSQNPRHKITKRGQNVTFRCDPISEHNRLYWYRQTLGQGPEFLTYFQNEAQLEKSRLLSDRFSAERPKGSFSTLEIQRTEQGDSAMYLCASSLAGGRTEAFFGQGTRLTVV.

V gene TRBV29-1 combines with J gene TRBJ2-3, with unresolved D. The germline CDR1 and CDR2 sequences are SQVTM and ANQGSEA. The CDR3 sequence is 13 residues long. Between the trimmed V and J ends, which lost 3 bases and 4 bases, there was a span of 11 bases. This CDR3 reads CSVDPVWADTQYF. CDR3 in DNA: TGCAGCGTTGACCCCGTTTGGGCAGATACGCAGTATTTT.

V is TRBV5-1 and J is TRBJ1-1, with D unclear. The CDR3 contains 13 residues. Per germline, CDR1 SGHRS and CDR2 YFSETQ. V was shortened by 0 bases and J by 6 bases, with 9 bases between the two germline ends. The CDR3 region is CASSLGHESEAFF. CDR3 nucleotide sequence: TGCGCCAGCAGCTTGGGACACGAATCTGAAGCTTTCTTT. The whole variable domain, filled in from reference TRBV5-1 and TRBJ1-1, reads KAGVTQTPRYLIKTRGQQVTLSCSPISGHRSVSWYQQTPGQGLQFLFEYFSETQRNKGNFPGRFSGRQFSNSRSEMNVSTLELGDSALYLCASSLGHESEAFFGQGTRLTVV.

The CDR3 nucleotides read TGTGCCAGCAGCTTCTCAGGGGAGACTAATGAAAAACTGTTTTTT. Protein product: CASSFSGETNEKLFF. The J gene is TRBJ1-4, the V gene TRBV11-2, with D possibly TRBD1 on 6 matching bases. In germline, CDR1 is SGHAT, CDR2 FQNNGV. The V end lost 3 bases, the J end lost 2 bases, and 10 bases lay between the germline ends. This CDR3 is built from 15 residues. The variable domain in full, with the rest retrieved from reference TRBV11-2 and TRBJ1-4, is EAGVAQSPRYKIIEKRQSVAFWCNPISGHATLYWYQQILGQGPKLLIQFQNNGVVDDSQLPKDRFSAERLKGVDSTLKIQPAKLEDSAVYLCASSFSGETNEKLFFGSGTQLSVL.

This chain links TRBV11-2 with TRBJ2-1; the D gene is possibly TRBD1 (6 bases). Germline assignment: CDR1 SGHAT and CDR2 FQNNGV. Trimming left V 5 bases short and J 8 bases short, with 10 bases between. The length of the CDR3 is 12 residues. CDR3 region: CASSRGNHEQFF. For the CDR3, the DNA is TGTGCCAGCAGCAGGGGGAACCATGAGCAGTTCTTC. Together with reference TRBV11-2 and TRBJ2-1, the CDR3 gives the full variable domain: EAGVAQSPRYKIIEKRQSVAFWCNPISGHATLYWYQQILGQGPKLLIQFQNNGVVDDSQLPKDRFSAERLKGVDSTLKIQPAKLEDSAVYLCASSRGNHEQFFGPGTRLTVL.

The V call is TRBV7-9, the J call TRBJ1-1; no reliable D call. The V gene lost 1 base and the J gene lost 4 bases, with 10 bases spanning the gap. This CDR3 comprises 14 residues. Germline V gene data show CDR1 as SEHNR and CDR2 as FQNEAQ (reference sequence). Here the CDR3 DNA reads TGTGCCAGCAGCTTAGGGGCAGGAGTCACTGAAGCTTTCTTT. This sequence encodes CASSLGAGVTEAFF. The full variable domain, in which reference TRBV7-9 and TRBJ1-1 provide the parts outside the CDR3, is DTGVSQNPRHKITKRGQNVTFRCDPISEHNRLYWYRQTLGQGPEFLTYFQNEAQLEKSRLLSDRFSAERPKGSFSTLEIQRTEQGDSAMYLCASSLGAGVTEAFFGQGTRLTVV.

V gene TRBV6-1 combines with J gene TRBJ2-5; 10 nucleotides match TRBD2. The ends lost 5 bases at V and 4 bases at J; junction bases unmatched: 7. The CDR3 has 15 amino acids. Germline values: CDR1 MNHNS, CDR2 SASEGT. The CDR3 DNA sequence: TGTGCCAGCAGTTTAGGGACTAGCGACGGAGAGACCCAGTACTTC. It yields the protein CASSLGTSDGETQYF.

The chain couples TRBV7-9 to TRBJ2-1; D might be TRBD2 (6 bases). Trimming took off 6 bases at V and 2 bases at J, with 17 bases between the two ends. CDR1 and CDR2 from the germline V gene are SEHNR and FQNEAQ (reference sequence). CDR3 length equals 16 residues. CDR3 DNA: TGTGCCAGCAGACCACCTCTGGAGGGGCCCTACAATGAGCAGTTCTTC. Residues: CASRPPLEGPYNEQFF.

The V and J genes are TRBV28 and TRBJ2-5, with D unclear. Trimming shortened V by 3 bases and J by 2 bases, and 4 bases separated the two germline ends. The CDR3 extends over 12 amino acids. CDR1 and CDR2 (germline): MDHEN, SYDVKM. This CDR3 reads CASSFIQETQYF. The CDR3 DNA reads as TGTGCCAGCAGTTTTATTCAAGAGACCCAGTACTTC.